The sequence of this T cell receptor beta chain was determined in a study of blood T cell repertoires in COVID-19. Libraries were prepared by immunoSEQ multiplex PCR; TCRdb keeps only in-frame clonotypes and omits some of them. The sample carries hundreds of thousands of clones, roughly nine tenths recorded once. Germline V gives CDR1 LNHDA, CDR2 SQIVND (reference sequence). J gave up 10 bases and V 0 bases, and 2 bases lay outside the gene matches. This CDR3 spans 13 amino acids. The chain carries TRBV19 and TRBJ2-1, with 8 bases fitting TRBD2. This TCR derives from a man younger than 35 who had recovered from COVID-19. The source material was PBMCs or T cells enriched from blood (not recorded which). The CDR3: CASSIDPGGEQFF. The CDR3 region has the DNA TGTGCCAGTAGTATAGACCCGGGGGGGGAGCAGTTCTTC.